This T cell receptor beta chain emerged from a study of Graves' ophthalmopathy and Graves' hyperthyroidism (dated by TCRdb to 2016 to 2018). For the study in its entirety: Peripheral blood was collected at initial diagnosis, before any treatment. TCR beta repertoire signatures were used to distinguish Graves' ophthalmopathy from Graves' hyperthyroidism and to predict progression to ophthalmopathy. In total, around 140 blood samples were TCR-sequenced: around 42 ophthalmopathy, approximately 80 hyperthyroidism and roughly 17 hyperthyroidism-to-ophthalmopathy patients. A discovery set of 100 or so patients (around 45 ophthalmopathy, 55 to 60 stable hyperthyroidism) was enrolled to explore V-J signatures distinguishing ophthalmopathy from hyperthyroidism. The independent validation cohort included 18 hyperthyroidism patients plus 17 patients who later progressed from hyperthyroidism to ophthalmopathy. T-cell repertoires of thyroid tissue and blood were compared in several hyperthyroidism patients. Following sample collection, hyperthyroidism patients were given methimazole at a starting dose of 30 mg daily, and ophthalmopathy patients were given high-dose intravenous methylprednisolone.

The table lists this clonotype with a few counts. No antigen is known for it. The input lacks base qualities; no much larger clone sits a single base away. CDR1 and CDR2 are read off the germline V gene (reference sequence) as SGHAT and FQDESV. V lost 11 bases and J lost 8 bases, and the count of bases not matched to a germline gene is 4. Its CDR3 holds 10 amino acids, cysteine through phenylalanine. Only the CDR3 DNA stays, 30 bases, in frame from base 1. Ophthalmopathy patients had moderately to severely active disease, Clinical Activity Score of at least 3, NOSPECS grade of at least 4, and disease duration under 3 months. Patients with other autoimmune diseases, uncontrolled infections, pregnancy or lactation were excluded. Clinical symptoms, serum thyroxine, TRAb, thyroid ultrasound and orbital computed tomography were used for diagnosis. PBMCs were isolated from about 9.1 ml of fresh peripheral blood by Ficoll-Paque density gradient centrifugation. Trizol reagent was used to extract the total RNA, and its quality was then checked on an Agilent 2100 Bioanalyzer.

Overall results and qualifications from the work: Most expanded thyroid clonotypes with frequency above 0.001 were also detected in blood, suggesting blood repertoires may reflect the thyroid immune response. Sample size was not statistically predetermined, and group allocation was not concealed from the investigators. In cross-validation, the 13-signature model distinguished ophthalmopathy from stable hyperthyroidism with 87.88% sensitivity and over 81% specificity, while in the test set the corresponding values were roughly 80% and 75%. In validation, the model predicted ophthalmopathy progression with roughly 68% sensitivity and approximately 72% specificity; around twelve predicted patients were CT-confirmed with GO in a median of about 6.1 months.

For repertoire sequencing, the TCR beta CDR3 regions were amplified from RNA transcripts. The first round of RT-PCR was done with HTBI primers and the Qiagen OneStep RT-PCR kit, and was followed by a second round of multiplex PCR, then size selection and purification. Libraries were sequenced paired-end with 100 bp reads on an Illumina HiSeq2000. As for the original processing: SOAPnuke was used to process the reads, throwing out any read that had adapters, had uncalled bases, had a mean Phred below 15, or lacked an exact constant-primer or identifier match. High-quality paired reads were merged with COPE v1.2.5. Each unique nucleotide sequence was treated as a clonotype, and MiTCR v1.1 was used to align the clonotypes to the IMGT TRB V, D and J references. The analysis was limited to V-J combinations with a frequency above 0.0001, which together covered more than 98% of repertoires. For each V-J combination, a TCR clonal expansion and chaos score was defined as the ratio of F50 clonal expansion to chaos observed in the TCRdist matrix. Welch's t-statistics and random forest were used to reduce features to about 14 V-J combinations, which were fed into a naive Bayes classifier. The Morisita-Horn index was used to measure how similar the thyroid and blood repertoires were. TCRdb reran the public reads through fastp at Q25 and MiXCR, keeping productive beta chains. Entries are consolidated by CDR3 protein sequence, retaining the most common genes and DNA. These V and J calls are TCRdb output, not the study's own analysis. Within this sample are 240,000 or so distinct CDR3 sequences, with roughly 50% of them counted one time only. Roughly half of the sample belongs to the ten largest clones.

The sequencing sample was made of peripheral blood. This receptor chain uses TRBV11-1 and TRBJ1-1; TRBD1 lines up with 8 middle nucleotides. This clonotype originated in an adult man with Graves' ophthalmopathy. The CDR3 sequence is CALDRAEAFF. The DNA reads as follows: TGTGCCCTGGACAGGGCCGAAGCTTTCTTT. Beyond the CDR3, the reference TRBV11-1 and TRBJ1-1 genes provide the residues; the full variable domain reads: EAEVAQSPRYKITEKSQAVAFWCDPISGHATLYWYRQILGQGPELLVQFQDESVVDDSQLPKDRFSAERLKGVDSTLKIQPAELGDSAMYLCALDRAEAFFGQGTRLTVV.